The 11 T cell receptor beta chains presented below share a single source sample, sequenced in a study of blood T cell repertoires in COVID-19 (dated by TCRdb to 2019 to 2021). Libraries were constructed by the immunoSEQ multiplex PCR assay. The clones in this table, taken by TCRdb from immuneACCESS, are in-frame only. Not every clone is retained; where verified, under half of the shortfall comes from an unresolved V gene, and the cause of the rest is unknown. This sample holds 150,000 to 200,000 clones; under 90% were observed only once. The ten largest clones take up roughly 15% of the sample. The material sequenced was peripheral blood. These receptors all stem from a woman between 70 and 85 years old with COVID-19, enrolled during active disease.

This clone was detected once. The chain joins TRBV19 to TRBJ1-5; 7 bases line up with TRBD1. Germline lookup yields CDR1 LNHDA and CDR2 SQIVND (reference sequence). The J segment lost 6 bases and the V segment lost 1 base, leaving 3 bases of the junction unmatched. There are 14 residues in the CDR3. The CDR3, as DNA: TGTGCCAGTAGTATAGTACAGGGGCCTCAGCCCCAGCATTTT. This codes for CASSIVQGPQPQHF.

As for this clone: The conserved final phenylalanine or tryptophan is absent from the CDR3, which likely points to a read error. The DNA is omitted, as the CDR3 cannot be located on it reliably, and the CDR3 follows TCRdb's listing. The chain recombines TRBV27 with TRBJ1-2; TRBD1 is the table's D call, not checked against the DNA. Per the germline V gene, CDR1 is MNHEY and CDR2 is SMNVEV (reference sequence). Inclusive of both ends, the CDR3 amounts to 13 amino acids. The CDR3 spells CASSLTRETPLRV.

The chain couples TRBV24-1 to TRBJ1-2; TRBD1 aligns across 7 bases. CDR3 size: 14 residues. Germline loops: CDR1 KGHDR, CDR2 SFDVKD. V shed 8 bases, J shed 2 bases, and the junction held 7 bases outside the gene matches. The CDR3 DNA is TGTGCCACCAAGCAGGGGGTCTCCAACTATGGCTACACCTTC. Amino acids: CATKQGVSNYGYTF.

V gene TRBV6-5 combines with J gene TRBJ1-2, with D tentatively TRBD1 (6 bases). V was shortened by 8 bases and J by 10 bases, with 14 bases between the two germline ends. CDR3 length: 11 amino acids. Germline lookup yields CDR1 MNHEY and CDR2 SVGAGI. The CDR3 here is CASSGGLPYTF. The CDR3 DNA reads TGTGCCAGCTCGGGGGGGCTACCCTACACCTTC.

This rearrangement joins TRBV15 to TRBJ2-3; maybe TRBD2 (5 bases). The CDR3 runs 18 residues. Trimming left V 0 bases short and J 3 bases short, with 19 bases between. From germline, CDR1 is LNHNV and CDR2 YYDKDF (reference sequence). CDR3 in DNA: TGTGCCACCAGCAGAGATCGCGGGTCAGAAGGAATGACAGATACGCAGTATTTT. It specifies CATSRDRGSEGMTDTQYF. The entire variable domain, with the rest obtained from reference TRBV15 and TRBJ2-3, is as follows: DAMVIQNPRYQVTQFGKPVTLSCSQTLNHNVMYWYQQKSSQAPKLLFHYYDKDFNNEADTPDNFQSRRPNTSFCFLDIRSPGLGDTAMYLCATSRDRGSEGMTDTQYFGPGTRLTVL.

The chain combines TRBV18 with TRBJ2-5; D gene ambiguous. Trimming shortened V by 0 bases and J by 5 bases, and 7 bases separated the two germline ends. Per germline, CDR1 KGHSH and CDR2 LQKENI. This CDR3 has 13 residues. Written as DNA, the CDR3 is TGTGCCAGCTCACCACCACAGCAGGAGACCCAGTACTTC. The encoded protein is CASSPPQQETQYF.

The chain is built from TRBV27 and TRBJ1-2, with TRBD1 matching 7 bases. Germline V gives CDR1 MNHEY, CDR2 SMNVEV (reference sequence). There are 15 residues in the CDR3. The trim removed 4 bases at V and 4 bases at J, leaving 9 bases unmatched. The CDR3 coding sequence is TGTGCCAGCAGTTCCGCATCCAGGGGGTTCTATGGCTACACCTTC. Translating it yields CASSSASRGFYGYTF.

V usage is TRBV5-1 and J usage is TRBJ2-1; TRBD2 agrees at 12 bases. V shed 3 bases and J 6 bases; nucleotides not matched to a gene: 4. Germline assignment: CDR1 SGHRS and CDR2 YFSETQ. This CDR3 contains 15 residues. The DNA for the CDR3 is TGCGCCAGCAGCTCAGTGACTAGCGGGGGCAATGAGCAGTTCTTC. This sequence encodes CASSSVTSGGNEQFF.

CDR3 amino acids: CASKYGGTDTQYF. CDR3 nucleotide sequence: TGTGCCAGTAAATACGGGGGCACAGATACGCAGTATTTT. V is TRBV19 and J is TRBJ2-3; D perhaps matches TRBD2 (5 bases). The length of the CDR3 is 13 residues. Germline lookup yields CDR1 LNHDA and CDR2 SQIVND (reference sequence). V shed 7 bases and J shed 1 base, with 9 bases lying between them.

The V gene is TRBV10-3, the J gene TRBJ1-5, with 8 bases that match TRBD1. Germline loops: CDR1 ENHRY, CDR2 SYGVKD. With V trimmed by 5 bases and J by 5 bases, 5 bases remained unmatched. CDR3 length: 14 amino acids. The DNA for the CDR3 is TGTGCCATCAGTCGGACAGGGACCCATCAGCCCCAGCATTTT. Protein sequence: CAISRTGTHQPQHF.

The rearrangement links TRBV27 to TRBJ1-4; D is undetermined. CDR1 MNHEY and CDR2 SMNVEV come from the germline V gene (reference sequence). The CDR3 is made up of 14 amino acids. V gave up 4 bases and J gave up 2 bases, with 8 bases separating them. The CDR3 region is CASSSVKTNEKLFF. CDR3 bases: TGTGCCAGCAGTTCGGTAAAGACTAATGAAAAACTGTTTTTT.